These T cell receptor beta chains were read from a single sample in a study of blood T cell repertoires in COVID-19. The data were produced by immunoSEQ multiplex PCR, yet TCRdb's version contains in-frame clones alone and is incomplete. The sample includes roughly 180,000 clones, about 86% seen only once; the top ten take roughly 8.2%. Material for sequencing was peripheral blood. These TCRs come from a man aged 60 to 69 with acute or convalescent COVID-19. Each CDR3 is given with its conserved first and last residue. A D gene is named only where the DNA matches it firmly. A clone size is listed for some rows: how often the clone was seen (once, few, many), or a class if it is expanded.

v_call	d_call	j_call	clone_size	cdr3_nt	cdr3_aa
TRBV19	TRBD1	TRBJ1-6	-	TGTGCCAGTAGTGATCGACAGGGCGGTAATTCACCCCTCCACTTT	CASSDRQGGNSPLHF
TRBV10-3	-	TRBJ1-5	-	TGTGCCACCAAAACCGCCGGAGATAAGCAGCCCCAGCATTTT	CATKTAGDKQPQHF
TRBV2	TRBD2	TRBJ2-1	-	TGTGCCAGCAGTGAAGCCGGGGGGACCCCAGGCGAGCAGTTCTTC	CASSEAGGTPGEQFF
TRBV20-1	TRBD2	TRBJ2-1	-	TGCAGTGCTAGTGAGAGCGGGAGGGCCTACAATGAGCAGTTCTTC	CSASESGRAYNEQFF
TRBV5-1	TRBD2	TRBJ2-1	-	TGCGCCAGCAGCTTGTTTAGCGGGAGTAACAATGAGCAGTTCTTC	CASSLFSGSNNEQFF
TRBV6-5	-	TRBJ1-1	-	TGTGCCGGTGGCAGGGGCGTGAACACTGAAGCTTTCTTT	CAGGRGVNTEAFF
TRBV11-2	-	TRBJ2-7	-	TGTGCCAGCGCTCCGGCGGGGGCTGACTACGAGCAGTACTTC	CASAPAGADYEQYF
TRBV5-1	TRBD1	TRBJ1-3	-	TGCGCCAGCAGCTCGAATTCTGGACAGGGAGGTTCTGGAAACACCATATATTTT	CASSSNSGQGGSGNTIYF
TRBV6-1	-	TRBJ1-5	-	TGTGCCAGCAGTGAAGGTTGGCGGCAGCCCCAGCATTTT	CASSEGWRQPQHF
TRBV19	TRBD2	TRBJ2-1	-	TGTGCCAGTAGGCTAAGCGGGAGGGCCAATGAGCAGTTCTTC	CASRLSGRANEQFF
TRBV28	-	TRBJ1-5	-	TGTGCCAGCAGTTTATGGCCGCGAGGTAGGCCGCGGAATCAGCCCCAGCATTTT	CASSLWPRGRPRNQPQHF
TRBV7-8	TRBD1	TRBJ2-3	few	TGTGCCAGCAGCCCCAGGACAGGGTTTGCAGATACGCAGTATTTT	CASSPRTGFADTQYF
TRBV6-6	-	TRBJ2-5	-	TGTGCCAGCAGTTACGGATTTGGGCCAGGGCAAGAGACCCAGTACTTC	CASSYGFGPGQETQYF
TRBV3-1/TRBV3-2	-	TRBJ1-3	-	TGTGCCAGCAGCCAAGTCGAGGCTGCTGGAAACACCATATATTTT	CASSQVEAAGNTIYF
TRBV28	-	TRBJ1-1	-	TGTGCCAGCAGTAGAACAGGGTCCCTAGACACTGAAGCTTTCTTT	CASSRTGSLDTEAFF
TRBV9	TRBD2	TRBJ2-3	-	TGTGCCAGCAGCTCCCCAGGGACTAGCGGGAGCGGGGATACGCAGTATTTT	CASSSPGTSGSGDTQYF
TRBV21-1	-	TRBJ2-1	-	TGTGCCAGCAGCAAAGCGAGGGGCCGAGGGCAAGGACACGCGGGGGCGGATGAGCAGTTCTTC	CASSKARGRGQGHAGADEQFF
TRBV2	-	TRBJ2-7	-	TGTGCCAGCAGTCAGGACGGTAGCGGATACGAGCAGTACTTC	CASSQDGSGYEQYF
TRBV10-1	-	TRBJ1-1	-	TGCGCCAGCAGTGAGCAGGGAAACACTGAAGCTTTCTTT	CASSEQGNTEAFF
TRBV5-4	TRBD2	TRBJ2-5	-	TGTGCCAGCAGCTTGGGTGCGGGAGGGAGGGGAGAGACCCAGTACTTC	CASSLGAGGRGETQYF
TRBV18	-	TRBJ1-2	-	TGTGCCAGCTCACCCAGACGACAAGATGGCTACACCTTC	CASSPRRQDGYTF
TRBV24-1	-	TRBJ2-7	-	TGTGCCACCAGTGATCCGGGGGCGGGACAGTCTCGCCACGAGCAGTACTTC	CATSDPGAGQSRHEQYF
TRBV5-1	-	TRBJ2-7	-	TGCGCCAGCAGCTTGAGGGGCGGGACCCTATCCTACGAGCAGTACTTC	CASSLRGGTLSYEQYF
TRBV5-4	-	TRBJ1-1	-	TGTGCCAGCAGCTTTACAGGGAACACTGAAGCTTTCTTT	CASSFTGNTEAFF
TRBV19	-	TRBJ2-3	-	TGTGCCAGTAGAAGTGGAGGTCGAGGCACAGATACGCAGTATTTT	CASRSGGRGTDTQYF
TRBV5-6	TRBD1	TRBJ1-1	-	TGTGCCAGCAGCCGCGGACAGGATAACACTGAAGCTTTCTTT	CASSRGQDNTEAFF
TRBV9	-	TRBJ2-1	-	TGTGCCAGCAGCGTAGCCTCGCTAAATGAGCAGTTCTTC	CASSVASLNEQFF
TRBV3-1/TRBV3-2	-	TRBJ2-3	-	TGTGCCAGCAGCCGCCGGGATGTGGATACGCAGTATTTT	CASSRRDVDTQYF
TRBV3-1/TRBV3-2	-	TRBJ2-7	-	TGTGCCAGCAGCCAAGAGGAGCGACTAGGGATTAAAGACTACGAGCAGTACTTC	CASSQEERLGIKDYEQYF
TRBV9	-	TRBJ1-5	-	TGTGCCAGCAGCGCGGGGGAGGGGGTCAATCAGCCCCAGCATTTT	CASSAGEGVNQPQHF
TRBV11-2	-	TRBJ2-3	once	TGTGCCAGCAGCTTGACAGACACAGATACGCAGTATTTT	CASSLTDTDTQYF
TRBV30	TRBD2	TRBJ2-1	-	TGTGCCTGGAGCCCTTCACGCGGACTAGCGGGCACCGTGGGGTTCAATGAGCAGTTCTTC	CAWSPSRGLAGTVGFNEQFF
TRBV21-1	-	TRBJ1-2	-	TGTGCCAGCAGCAAAGTCGCTCAGGGAAGGTGGGGCTACACCTTC	CASSKVAQGRWGYTF
TRBV7-2	-	TRBJ2-7	-	TGTGCCAGCAGCATAGACGGGACCTACGAGCAGTACTTC	CASSIDGTYEQYF
TRBV2	-	TRBJ1-5	-	TGTGCCAGCAGCTGGGACGGGCTAGCGGGTCAGCCCCAGCATTTT	CASSWDGLAGQPQHF
TRBV19	TRBD2	TRBJ2-3	-	TGTGCCAGTAGTAAGCGGGAGTTCGGGGATACGCAGTATTTT	CASSKREFGDTQYF
TRBV6-5	-	TRBJ2-7	once	TGTGCCAGCAGTTACTCGGGAGAGGCCTACGAGCAGTACTTC	CASSYSGEAYEQYF
TRBV7-3	-	TRBJ2-1	-	TGTGCCAGCAGCCCCCACCCCGGGAGCGGCGATGAGCAGTTCTTC	CASSPHPGSGDEQFF
TRBV2	TRBD2	TRBJ2-1	few	TGTGCCAGCAACGGGAGGGCCTGGGAGCAGTTCTTC	CASNGRAWEQFF
TRBV18	-	TRBJ2-1	-	TGTGCCAGCGTAAGGGACACCTACAATGAGCAGTTCTTC	CASVRDTYNEQFF
TRBV12-5	-	TRBJ1-1	-	TGTGCTAGTGGTTCCCCGGGTCTTGAAGCTTTCTTT	CASGSPGLEAFF
TRBV5-1	-	TRBJ2-1	-	TGCGCCAGCAGGCGAGGCGGGACGATCACAAACAATGAGCAGTTCTTC	CASRRGGTITNNEQFF
TRBV3-1/TRBV3-2	TRBD2	TRBJ2-7	-	TGTGCCAGCAGCCAAACTAGCGGGAGTGGTAACGAGCAGTACTTC	CASSQTSGSGNEQYF
TRBV7-2	TRBD1	TRBJ1-2	-	TGTGCCAGCAGGGTTCAGGGGGCGGTTGGCTACACCTTC	CASRVQGAVGYTF
TRBV5-1	TRBD1	TRBJ2-7	-	TGCGCCAGCAGCTTGCGACAGGGGTTTTACGAGCAGTACTTC	CASSLRQGFYEQYF
TRBV6-1	TRBD1	TRBJ1-4	-	TGTGCCAGCAGACCCCGACAGGGTAGTGAAAAACTGTTTTTT	CASRPRQGSEKLFF
TRBV19	TRBD1	TRBJ1-5	-	TGTGCCAGTAGTATTCTGACAGGGAATCAGCCCCAGCATTTT	CASSILTGNQPQHF